What follows are 25 T cell receptor beta chains derived from one specimen sequenced in a study of early T cells in non-severe SARS-CoV-2 infection. TCRdb processed the 5' RACE reads anew with MiXCR; each CDR3 protein has one entry. The data contain some 77,000 distinct CDR3 sequences, more than 4% of them singletons. Sequences were derived from whole blood, sampled at baseline. Receptor source: an adult who was a healthcare worker with PCR-confirmed SARS-CoV-2 infection or an uninfected control (not recorded which).

Only a few counts were recorded for this clonotype. This chain uses TRBV18 with TRBJ1-4; 8 bases map to TRBD1. Germline V CDR1 and CDR2: KGHSH, LQKENI. The trim removed 5 bases at V and 8 bases at J, leaving 10 bases unmatched. The CDR3 consists of 15 residues. This chain's CDR3 is CASSNAGQVGEKLFF. The CDR3 DNA sequence: TGTGCCAGCTCAAACGCGGGACAGGTTGGCGAAAAACTGTTTTTT.

In its sample, this clonotype was seen a few times. The rearrangement uses TRBV6-2 or TRBV6-3 and TRBJ1-2; possible D gene TRBD1, 5 bases. The CDR3 totals 13 residues. CDR1 MNHEY and CDR2 SVGEGT come from the germline V gene. Trimming took 8 bases from V and 4 from J, leaving 14 bases between them. The chain's CDR3 is CASGLGQFYGYTF. In nucleotides, the CDR3 is TGTGCCAGCGGTCTGGGGCAGTTCTATGGCTACACCTTC.

In this sample, this clonotype turned up a few times. In DNA, the CDR3 is TGTGCCAGCAGCCTTCTTAGCTACACAGATACGCAGTATTTT. Protein product: CASSLLSYTDTQYF. This chain uses TRBV7-9 with TRBJ2-3; D is undetermined. This CDR3 region has 14 residues. Trimming left V 5 bases short and J 2 bases short, with 11 bases between. Germline V CDR1 and CDR2: SEHNR, FQNEAQ (reference sequence).

This chain links TRBV12-3 or TRBV12-4 with TRBJ2-4; 7 nucleotides align to TRBD1. The length of the CDR3 is 14 residues. V trimming: 5 bases; J trimming: 4 bases; junction bases outside the gene matches: 5. The CDR3 loop is CASSPGTVKNIQYF. DNA of the CDR3: TGTGCCAGCAGTCCCGGGACAGTGAAAAACATTCAGTACTTC.

This clonotype is categorized as large (0.1 to 1%). The chain couples TRBV7-9 to TRBJ2-7; D possibly uses TRBD1 or TRBD2 (5 bases each). The germline V gene has CDR1 SEHNR and CDR2 FQNEAQ (reference sequence). There are 13 residues in the CDR3. Trimming removed 9 bases from V and 3 bases from J, with 15 bases in between. This CDR3 reads CASRDGLFYEQYF. DNA for the CDR3: TGTGCCAGTCGGGACGGACTCTTCTACGAGCAGTACTTC.

This clonotype turned up a few times. The chain employs TRBV12-3 or TRBV12-4 and TRBJ2-7, with D maybe TRBD2 (6 bases). V shed 6 bases and J shed 1 base, with 16 bases lying between them. The CDR3 sequence is 15 residues long. The CDR3 DNA is TGTGCCAGCAGGCTTAGCGGAACCCCATCCTACGAGCAGTACTTC. Amino acid sequence: CASRLSGTPSYEQYF.

This clonotype was recorded at least ten times. V and J are TRBV3-1 and TRBJ2-7; 14 nucleotides agree with TRBD2. J gave up 8 bases and V 4 bases, and 13 bases lay outside the gene matches. CDR1 and CDR2 (germline): LGHDT, YNNKEL (reference sequence). This CDR3 is 17 amino acids long. The DNA of the CDR3 is TGTGCCAGCAGCCGAGGGACTAGCGGGAGTAATCTTTTCCAGCAGTACTTC. This codes for CASSRGTSGSNLFQQYF.

This clonotype has more than one count but fewer than ten. The chain couples TRBV7-9 to TRBJ2-2, with D unclear. CDR3 length equals 14 residues. Germline CDR1 is SEHNR and CDR2 is FQNEAQ (reference sequence). The V and J ends lost 1 base and 5 bases respectively, with 8 bases between them. The DNA of the CDR3 is TGTGCCAGCAGCTTAGACCTTTGGACCGGGGAGCTGTTTTTT. Encoded protein: CASSLDLWTGELFF.

This sequence joins TRBV9 and TRBJ2-1, with 7 bases that match TRBD2. Per the germline V gene, CDR1 is SGDLS and CDR2 is YYNGEE. V shed 0 bases, J shed 7 bases, and the junction held 7 bases outside the gene matches. This CDR3 is built from 15 residues. CDR3 in amino acids: CASSVAAGVRNEQFF. The CDR3, as DNA: TGTGCCAGCAGCGTAGCGGCGGGAGTAAGGAATGAGCAGTTCTTC. The entire variable domain, with the rest obtained from reference TRBV9 and TRBJ2-1, is as follows: DSGVTQTPKHLITATGQRVTLRCSPRSGDLSVYWYQQSLDQGLQFLIQYYNGEERAKGNILERFSAQQFPDLHSELNLSSLELGDSALYFCASSVAAGVRNEQFFGPGTRLTVL.

This clonotype was seen a handful of times. The chain uses TRBV7-2 and TRBJ1-5; no firm D call. V shed 1 base and J shed 7 bases, with 14 bases lying between them. Germline V CDR1 and CDR2: SGHTA, FQGNSA. The CDR3 loop spans 15 amino acids. CDR3 coding DNA: TGTGCCAGCAGCTTAGTCGGGTCCAAGGAACAGCCCCAGCATTTT. Protein: CASSLVGSKEQPQHF. Variable domain in full (rest from reference TRBV7-2 and TRBJ1-5): GAGVSQSPSNKVTEKGKDVELRCDPISGHTALYWYRQSLGQGLEFLIYFQGNSAPDKSGLPSDRFSAERTGGSVSTLTIQRTQQEDSAVYLCASSLVGSKEQPQHFGDGTRLSIL.

V gene TRBV15 combines with J gene TRBJ2-1; D is undetermined. Deletions cut 7 bases from V and 0 bases from J, with 7 bases between. The length of the CDR3 is 13 residues. Germline assignment: CDR1 LNHNV and CDR2 YYDKDF (reference sequence). CDR3 sequence reads: CATNQLSYNEQFF. The CDR3, as DNA: TGTGCCACCAATCAACTCTCCTACAATGAGCAGTTCTTC.

A few counts support this clonotype. The gene calls are TRBV29-1 and TRBJ2-1; 7 nucleotides align to TRBD2. This CDR3 comprises 11 residues. Germline loops: CDR1 SQVTM, CDR2 ANQGSEA. The CDR3, as DNA: TGCAGTATGGGGGGGAGTCGTGAGCAGTTCTTC. This codes for CSMGGSREQFF.

This clonotype was found many times. J is TRBJ2-1 and V is TRBV29-1; D is undetermined. This CDR3 has 11 residues. V was trimmed by 6 bases and J by 5 bases, leaving 8 bases between them. Germline CDR1 SQVTM, CDR2 ANQGSEA. CDR3 in amino acids: CSVSRDNEQFF. CDR3 sequence (DNA): TGCAGCGTCTCGAGAGACAATGAGCAGTTCTTC.

This clonotype was detected many times. The genes are TRBV5-4 and TRBJ2-1; D is perhaps TRBD2 (7 bases). Germline CDR1 is SGHNT and CDR2 is YYREEE (reference sequence). This CDR3 contains 15 residues. Trimming pared 2 bases from V and 7 bases from J, leaving 16 bases between. CDR3 loop: CASSLGGGPKNEQFF. The DNA for the CDR3 is TGTGCCAGCAGCTTAGGGGGAGGGCCTAAAAATGAGCAGTTCTTC.

This clonotype was seen a handful of times. The chain employs TRBV12-3 or TRBV12-4 and TRBJ1-5, with D perhaps matching TRBD1 (6 bases). V was trimmed by 1 base and J by 6 bases, leaving 7 bases between them. This CDR3 is built from 13 residues. CDR3 residues: CASSLGQAQPQHF. The CDR3 DNA follows: TGTGCCAGCAGTTTAGGACAGGCTCAGCCCCAGCATTTT.

For the CDR3, the DNA is TGTGCCAGCAGTGAGGTGGACAGCTACGAGCAGTACTTC. Protein: CASSEVDSYEQYF. V usage is TRBV6-1 and J usage is TRBJ2-7, with a tentative D call TRBD1 (6 bases). Germline values: CDR1 MNHNS, CDR2 SASEGT. The CDR3 extends over 13 amino acids. V gave up 3 bases and J gave up 3 bases, with 9 bases separating them.

This clonotype is medium-sized by share. The chain is built from TRBV20-1 and TRBJ2-7, with D uncertain. V lost 3 bases and J lost 4, with 13 bases in between. Germline-derived CDR1 and CDR2 are DFQATT and SNEGSKA (reference sequence). This CDR3 is built from 13 residues. Written as DNA, the CDR3 is TGCAGTGCTAGCCGCCCCAGCTCGTACGAGCAGTACTTC. Protein sequence: CSASRPSSYEQYF.

This clonotype was seen at least ten times. The V call is TRBV10-3, the J call TRBJ1-1; D unclear. Germline CDR1 and CDR2: ENHRY and SYGVKD. This CDR3 contains 14 residues. V was trimmed by 2 bases and J by 1 base, leaving 8 bases between them. The CDR3 protein is CAISEHSSNTEAFF. Here the CDR3 DNA reads TGTGCCATCAGTGAGCACAGCTCGAACACTGAAGCTTTCTTT.

As regards this clonotype: This sequence may be a read error, since a much larger clone differs from it by one base. The final CDR3 position lacks the conserved phenylalanine or tryptophan, pointing to a likely read error. The V gene is TRBV7-9, the J gene TRBJ2-5; possibly TRBD1 or TRBD2 for D (5 bases each). The CDR3 runs to 11 residues. Germline values: CDR1 SEHNR, CDR2 FQNEAQ (reference sequence). CDR3 protein: CSTRDGETQYL. CDR3 nucleotides: TGTTCCACCCGGGACGGGGAGACCCAGTACCTC.

Points on this clonotype: This may be a read error, as it is one base from a much larger clone. The CDR3: CASSLAAGTPFDEQYF. The CDR3 DNA sequence: TGTGCCAGCAGTTTAGCCGCGGGAACACCGTTTGACGAGCAGTACTTC. V gene TRBV6-5 combines with J gene TRBJ2-7; perhaps TRBD2 as D (6 bases). V was shortened by 4 bases and J by 5 bases, with 21 bases between the two germline ends. The CDR3 spans 16 residues. CDR1 and CDR2 (germline): MNHEY, SVGAGI.

This clonotype was detected many times. The chain couples TRBV6-5 to TRBJ2-5; 11 bases fit TRBD2. The V and J ends lost 7 bases and 5 bases, in that order; junction bases with no gene match: 6. This CDR3 has 14 amino acids. Germline CDR1 and CDR2: MNHEY and SVGAGI. The CDR3 DNA follows: TGTGCCAGCAATGTAGCGGGAGGGCCGGAGACCCAGTACTTC. Its protein product is CASNVAGGPETQYF.

This clonotype was detected many times. CDR3 DNA: TGCAGTGCTAGTCCGTTCGCGGGAGGGTCCGGTGAGCAGTTCTTC. It yields the protein CSASPFAGGSGEQFF. The chain recombines TRBV20-1 with TRBJ2-1, with 9 positions matching TRBD2. CDR3 length: 15 amino acids. Germline values: CDR1 DFQATT, CDR2 SNEGSKA (reference sequence). V lost 3 bases and J lost 9; bases outside the gene matches: 12.

This clonotype was observed a handful of times. V usage is TRBV7-6 and J usage is TRBJ2-2, with 7 bases lining up with TRBD2. The trim removed 7 bases at V and 6 bases at J, leaving 11 bases unmatched. CDR1 is SGHVS and CDR2 is FNYEAQ in the germline V gene. CDR3 length: 15 residues. The CDR3 region is CASTIGGSRPGELFF. In DNA form, the CDR3 reads TGTGCCAGCACCATCGGCGGGAGTCGTCCCGGGGAGCTGTTTTTT. The full variable domain, rest sourced from reference TRBV7-6 and TRBJ2-2, is GAGVSQSPRYKVTKRGQDVALRCDPISGHVSLYWYRQALGQGPEFLTYFNYEAQQDKSGLPNDRFSAERPEGSISTLTIQRTEQRDSAMYRCASTIGGSRPGELFFGEGSRLTVL.

There are many counts of this clonotype. In nucleotides, the CDR3 is TGCAGCGTGTGGATGACAGGGGGGACTGAAGCTTTCTTT. It codes for CSVWMTGGTEAFF. The chain is built from TRBV29-1 and TRBJ1-1; 9 nucleotides line up with TRBD1. V shed 6 bases and J 5 bases; nucleotides not matched to a gene: 7. CDR3 length: 13 residues. CDR1 and CDR2 (germline): SQVTM, ANQGSEA.

Many counts were recorded for this clonotype. This sequence joins TRBV9 and TRBJ2-1; 13 nucleotides agree with TRBD2. V was pared by 3 bases and J by 6 bases, with 6 bases of the junction left unmatched. Germline values: CDR1 SGDLS, CDR2 YYNGEE. The CDR3 has 16 residues. CDR3 in amino acids: CASSAGLAGIFNEQFF. The CDR3 DNA reads TGTGCCAGCAGCGCGGGACTAGCGGGGATCTTCAATGAGCAGTTCTTC.